This T cell receptor (beta chain) was sequenced during a study of cytomegalovirus exposure and HLA in healthy donors. PCR used 60 Vbeta primers and 13 Jbeta primers. Method: immunoSEQ multiplex PCR; TCRdb's copy keeps in-frame clones and lacks some. Of about 180,000 clones in the sample, 65% to 85% were seen once. There are 14 residues in the CDR3. Trimming pared 2 bases from V and 4 bases from J, leaving 9 bases between. The germline CDR1 and CDR2 sequences are GTSNPN and SVGIG (reference sequence). The rearrangement uses TRBV30 and TRBJ2-6; TRBD1 might be the D (6 bases). Sequenced: PBMCs. This sequence was found in a girl aged 5 to 17 in good health and CMV-seropositive. CDR3 region: CAWSTGLGANVLTF. CDR3 coding DNA: TGTGCCTGGAGTACAGGGCTCGGGGCCAACGTCCTGACTTTC.